These T cell receptor beta chains were read from a single sample in a study of blood T cell repertoires in COVID-19. Clones were read by immunoSEQ multiplex PCR, and TCRdb kept only the in-frame ones, dropping some. The sample has some 150,000 clones; 80% to 85% are singletons. Sequencing was done on a sample of peripheral blood. These receptors all come from a human donor in a cohort sampled during active COVID-19. Each CDR3 is given with its conserved first and last residue. D genes are given only for firm matches. Part of the rows lack a size; the others show once, few, many or a class for expanded clones.

>.|.|TRBJ2-3|TRBV6-5
CASTLSDADTQYF
TGTGCCAGCACCCTATCCGATGCCGATACGCAGTATTTT
>TRBD1|.|TRBJ2-3|TRBV5-4
CASSSYRGQGDTQYF
TGTGCCAGCAGCAGTTACAGGGGGCAGGGAGATACGCAGTATTTT
>.|.|TRBJ2-1|TRBV3-1/TRBV3-2
CASSHGAYNEQFF
TGTGCCAGCAGCCATGGAGCCTACAATGAGCAGTTCTTC
>.|few|TRBJ2-3|TRBV9
CASGLSGVGTDTQYF
TGTGCCAGCGGGCTTTCAGGGGTTGGTACAGATACGCAGTATTTT
>.|.|TRBJ2-5|TRBV18
CASSEGQSQETQYF
TGTGCCAGCTCAGAAGGACAGTCCCAAGAGACCCAGTACTTC
>.|few|TRBJ1-1|TRBV14
CASSQDPRYTEAFF
TGTGCCAGCAGCCAAGATCCCCGTTACACTGAAGCTTTCTTT
>TRBD1|.|TRBJ1-1|TRBV11-3
CASSLRGPDTEAFF
TGTGCCAGCAGCCTGAGGGGGCCAGACACTGAAGCTTTCTTT
>TRBD1|.|TRBJ1-1|TRBV7-9
CASSPRDRGFEAFF
TGTGCCAGCAGCCCCCGGGACAGGGGTTTTGAAGCTTTCTTT
>TRBD2|.|TRBJ2-2|TRBV5-1
CASSSRGDYTGELFF
TGCGCCAGCAGCTCCCGGGGGGACTACACCGGGGAGCTGTTTTTT
>TRBD1|once|TRBJ1-5|TRBV9
CASSFGQGVNQPQHF
TGTGCCAGCAGCTTCGGACAGGGAGTAAATCAGCCCCAGCATTTT
>TRBD2|.|TRBJ2-1|TRBV19
CASRASGGAYNEQFF
TGTGCCAGTAGGGCTAGCGGGGGGGCTTACAATGAGCAGTTCTTC
>.|.|TRBJ1-1|TRBV2
CASTDRPRANTEAFF
TGTGCCAGCACTGATCGACCGCGGGCCAACACTGAAGCTTTCTTT
>TRBD1|.|TRBJ2-1|TRBV5-1
CASSQMTGTSGNEQFF
TGCGCCAGCAGCCAAATGACAGGGACATCAGGGAATGAGCAGTTCTTC
>TRBD2|.|TRBJ2-1|TRBV4-2
CASSQLQRGGRNEQFF
TGTGCCAGCAGCCAATTGCAACGGGGGGGCCGCAATGAGCAGTTCTTC
>.|.|TRBJ1-2|TRBV5-1
CASSPDRSGYTF
TGCGCCAGCAGCCCCGACAGGTCTGGCTACACCTTC
>TRBD2|.|TRBJ2-5|TRBV3-1/TRBV3-2
CASSQDPSGGETQYF
TGTGCCAGCAGCCAAGATCCTAGCGGGGGAGAGACCCAGTACTTC
>TRBD2|.|TRBJ2-5|TRBV5-8
CASEGIAGGKETQYF
TGTGCCAGCGAGGGAATAGCGGGGGGCAAAGAGACCCAGTACTTC
>.|.|TRBJ2-2|TRBV27
CASSLRTGELFF
TGTGCCAGCAGTTTACGCACCGGGGAGCTGTTTTTT
>.|.|TRBJ1-3|TRBV6-5
CASSSVGSGNTIYF
TGTGCCAGCAGTTCGGTCGGCTCTGGAAACACCATATATTTT
>TRBD2|.|TRBJ2-1|TRBV7-2
CASSLAHLAGKQFF
TGTGCCAGCAGCTTAGCCCACCTAGCGGGAAAGCAGTTCTTC
>TRBD2|.|TRBJ2-7|TRBV7-6
CASSRTSGEYEQYF
TGTGCCAGCAGCCGGACTAGCGGGGAGTACGAGCAGTACTTC
>TRBD1|.|TRBJ1-6|TRBV7-9
CASSLNRGFTGVYSPLHF
TGTGCCAGCAGCTTAAACCGTGGGTTTACAGGGGTATATTCACCCCTCCACTTT
>.|.|TRBJ1-2|TRBV19
CASSTSPAGPYGYTF
TGTGCCAGTAGTACTTCTCCCGCAGGGCCCTATGGCTACACCTTC
>.|.|TRBJ1-5|TRBV12-5
CASGLDSYQPQHF
TGTGCTAGTGGCCTGGACAGCTATCAGCCCCAGCATTTT
>TRBD1|.|TRBJ1-2|TRBV6-2/TRBV6-3
CASSPGTGGGDGYTF
TGTGCCAGCAGTCCCGGGACAGGGGGTGGGGATGGCTACACCTTC
>.|.|TRBJ1-6|TRBV7-9
CASSLETSSYNSPLHF
TGTGCCAGCAGCTTAGAAACGAGCTCCTATAATTCACCCCTCCACTTT
>TRBD1|.|TRBJ2-7|TRBV5-1
CASSLEVSGTGAHEQYF
TGCGCCAGCAGCTTGGAAGTTTCCGGGACAGGGGCCCACGAGCAGTACTTC
>TRBD1|.|TRBJ1-3|TRBV13
CASSEPDRASGNTIYF
TGTGCCAGCAGCGAGCCGGACAGGGCCTCAGGAAACACCATATATTTT
>TRBD1|.|TRBJ2-2|TRBV11-3
CASSPGGYNTGELFF
TGTGCCAGCAGCCCAGGGGGCTATAACACCGGGGAGCTGTTTTTT
>.|.|TRBJ2-1|TRBV10-3
CAISESRGTNEQFF
TGTGCCATCAGCGAGAGTCGGGGGACCAATGAGCAGTTCTTC
>TRBD1|.|TRBJ1-6|TRBV24-1
CATQGQNNSPLHF
TGTGCCACCCAGGGACAGAATAATTCACCCCTCCACTTT
>.|.|TRBJ1-4|TRBV7-9
CASSTRTATNEKLFF
TGTGCCAGCAGCACAAGGACAGCAACTAATGAAAAACTGTTTTTT
>.|.|TRBJ2-5|TRBV9
CASSGPVQETQYF
TGTGCCAGCAGCGGGCCAGTCCAAGAGACCCAGTACTTC
>.|few|TRBJ2-7|TRBV10-3
CASGPGAYEQYF
TGTGCCTCGGGGCCAGGGGCCTACGAGCAGTACTTC
>TRBD1|.|TRBJ2-1|TRBV7-9
CASSSDRKKQFF
TGTGCCAGCAGCTCGGACAGGAAGAAGCAGTTCTTC
>.|.|TRBJ1-2|TRBV5-8
CASSVQGWYGYTF
TGTGCCAGCAGCGTACAGGGTTGGTATGGCTACACCTTC
>TRBD1|once|TRBJ1-6|TRBV19
CASKIGDRTNSPLHF
TGTGCCAGTAAGATTGGGGACAGGACCAATTCACCCCTCCACTTT
>.|.|TRBJ2-5|TRBV19
CASSIIQQETQYF
TGTGCCAGTAGTATAATACAGCAAGAGACCCAGTACTTC
>TRBD2|.|TRBJ2-5|TRBV24-1
CATSDFSRGGQETQYF
TGTGCCACCAGTGACTTCTCGCGGGGGGGACAAGAGACCCAGTACTTC
>.|.|TRBJ1-2|TRBV19
CASSIIPGGGYGYTF
TGTGCCAGTAGTATTATTCCGGGAGGCGGCTATGGCTACACCTTC
>TRBD1|.|TRBJ2-2|TRBV29-1
CSVESGLGQGAGELFF
TGCAGCGTTGAATCTGGTCTTGGGCAGGGGGCCGGGGAGCTGTTTTTT
>TRBD1|.|TRBJ1-5|TRBV6-5
CASNQGGYQPQHF
TGTGCCAGCAATCAGGGGGGCTATCAGCCCCAGCATTTT
>TRBD1|.|TRBJ1-1|TRBV25-1
CASRGQGGLGEAFF
TGTGCCAGCAGGGGACAGGGGGGACTAGGTGAAGCTTTCTTT
>.|.|TRBJ1-1|TRBV11-2
CASSPETRRAEAFF
TGTGCCAGCAGCCCTGAGACTAGGCGGGCTGAAGCTTTCTTT
>.|few|TRBJ1-5|TRBV10-1
CASSEAGVQPQHF
TGCGCCAGCAGTGAAGCAGGGGTCCAGCCCCAGCATTTT
>TRBD2|.|TRBJ2-4|TRBV9
CASSRLAGENIQYF
TGTGCCAGCAGCCGACTAGCGGGGGAAAACATTCAGTACTTC
>TRBD1|.|TRBJ1-2|TRBV27
CASSSKGAGYGYTF
TGTGCCAGCAGCTCCAAGGGGGCGGGCTATGGCTACACCTTC
>TRBD1|.|TRBJ2-3|TRBV12-5
CASGFGQEYTDTQYF
TGTGCTAGTGGTTTCGGACAGGAGTACACAGATACGCAGTATTTT
>.|.|TRBJ2-7|TRBV6-5
CASRYDGQSYEQYF
TGTGCCAGCAGGTATGATGGACAGTCCTACGAGCAGTACTTC
>.|.|TRBJ2-3|TRBV14
CASSQDHGADTQYF
TGTGCCAGCAGCCAAGATCACGGAGCAGATACGCAGTATTTT
>TRBD1|.|TRBJ1-2|TRBV7-2
CASSLAGKTGGRNGYTF
TGTGCCAGCAGCTTAGCGGGGAAGACAGGGGGCAGGAATGGCTACACCTTC
>.|.|TRBJ2-7|TRBV7-9
CASSLAQGGEQYF
TGTGCCAGCAGCTTAGCACAGGGTGGCGAGCAGTACTTC
>.|.|TRBJ1-1|TRBV6-6
CASRQGLYTEAFF
TGTGCCAGCAGGCAGGGACTTTACACTGAAGCTTTCTTT
>.|few|TRBJ1-3|TRBV5-1
CASSLFQGASSGNTIYF
TGCGCCAGCAGCTTGTTCCAGGGCGCGAGCTCTGGAAACACCATATATTTT
>.|few|TRBJ2-1|TRBV23-1
CASSSDTSSYNEQFF
TGCGCCAGCAGTTCGGACACCAGCTCCTACAATGAGCAGTTCTTC
>.|.|TRBJ2-2|TRBV25-1
CASSESKQGRTGELFF
TGTGCCAGCAGTGAATCTAAGCAGGGGCGAACCGGGGAGCTGTTTTTT
>TRBD2|.|TRBJ2-3|TRBV4-1
CASSQGAGDNRDTQYF
TGCGCCAGCAGCCAAGGAGCGGGGGATAATAGGGATACGCAGTATTTT